This is a list of T cell receptor beta chains from one sample in a study of beta chain features in type 1 diabetes. TCRdb's table, derived via immunoSEQ multiplex PCR, lists solely in-frame clones and lacks some. The repertoire consists of roughly 47,000 clones, with 35% to 55% occurring once and the leading ten covering roughly 0.13%. The sequenced sample consisted of stem cell memory CD4+ T cells from blood. These TCRs come from a man aged 25-45 years with type 1 diabetes. CDR3s include the opening cysteine and the closing phenylalanine or tryptophan. D genes are given only for firm matches. Not all rows give a size; the values are once, few, many and, for expanded clones, a class.

v_gene: TRBV2
abundance: few
j_gene: TRBJ2-3
d_gene: NA
len: 14
CDR3aa: CASSDRTYTDTQYF
CDR3nt: TGTGCCAGCAGTGATCGTACTTACACAGATACGCAGTATTTT

v_gene: TRBV5-1
abundance: NA
j_gene: TRBJ1-3
d_gene: TRBD1
len: 15
CDR3aa: CASRSSGTGGNTIYF
CDR3nt: TGCGCCAGCAGATCGTCCGGGACAGGGGGAAACACCATATATTTT

v_gene: TRBV11-2
abundance: few
j_gene: TRBJ2-1
d_gene: NA
len: 14
CDR3aa: CASSLVSSTNEQFF
CDR3nt: TGTGCCAGCAGCTTAGTGAGTAGCACCAATGAGCAGTTCTTC

v_gene: TRBV2
abundance: NA
j_gene: TRBJ2-5
d_gene: TRBD2
len: 14
CDR3aa: CATASGRAPETQYF
CDR3nt: TGTGCCACTGCTAGCGGGAGGGCCCCAGAGACCCAGTACTTC

v_gene: TRBV29-1
abundance: few
j_gene: TRBJ2-7
d_gene: NA
len: 12
CDR3aa: CSVGTGSYEQYF
CDR3nt: TGCAGCGTTGGGACTGGAAGCTACGAGCAGTACTTC

v_gene: TRBV5-1
abundance: few
j_gene: TRBJ2-1
d_gene: NA
len: 13
CDR3aa: CASSLGAYNEQFF
CDR3nt: TGCGCCAGCAGCTTGGGGGCTTACAATGAGCAGTTCTTC

v_gene: TRBV7-8
abundance: NA
j_gene: TRBJ2-2
d_gene: NA
len: 18
CDR3aa: CASSLKSVVAGSTGELFF
CDR3nt: TGTGCCAGCAGCTTAAAATCGGTTGTCGCGGGCTCGACCGGGGAGCTGTTTTTT

v_gene: TRBV7-9
abundance: NA
j_gene: TRBJ1-1
d_gene: NA
len: 14
CDR3aa: CASSKSGGYTEAFF
CDR3nt: TGTGCCAGCAGCAAGTCGGGGGGCTACACTGAAGCTTTCTTT

v_gene: TRBV5-4
abundance: few
j_gene: TRBJ2-7
d_gene: TRBD2
len: 16
CDR3aa: CASSGRGSGGPYEQYF
CDR3nt: TGTGCCAGCAGCGGGCGGGGTAGCGGGGGACCATACGAGCAGTACTTC

v_gene: TRBV27
abundance: NA
j_gene: TRBJ2-7
d_gene: NA
len: 13
CDR3aa: CASSLYRVGEQYF
CDR3nt: TGTGCCAGCAGTTTATACAGGGTCGGAGAGCAGTACTTC

v_gene: TRBV7-9
abundance: few
j_gene: TRBJ1-2
d_gene: NA
len: 11
CDR3aa: CASSLAGVWTF
CDR3nt: TGTGCCAGCAGCTTAGCAGGAGTTTGGACCTTC

v_gene: TRBV29-1
abundance: NA
j_gene: TRBJ2-5
d_gene: NA
len: 14
CDR3aa: CSVEQGIGWETQYF
CDR3nt: TGCAGCGTAGAACAGGGTATCGGCTGGGAGACCCAGTACTTC

v_gene: TRBV5-6
abundance: NA
j_gene: TRBJ2-4
d_gene: NA
len: 11
CDR3aa: CASSQTGLQYF
CDR3nt: TGTGCCAGCAGCCAAACCGGGTTACAGTACTTC

v_gene: TRBV29-1
abundance: NA
j_gene: TRBJ1-4
d_gene: TRBD1
len: 15
CDR3aa: CSVQKGGSANEKLFF
CDR3nt: TGCAGCGTTCAAAAAGGGGGCTCGGCTAATGAAAAACTGTTTTTT

v_gene: TRBV28
abundance: NA
j_gene: TRBJ2-3
d_gene: NA
len: 14
CDR3aa: CASSHSPGPDTQYF
CDR3nt: TGTGCCAGCAGTCACAGTCCTGGGCCAGATACGCAGTATTTT

v_gene: TRBV19
abundance: NA
j_gene: TRBJ2-7
d_gene: NA
len: 15
CDR3aa: CASSIQALGIYEQYF
CDR3nt: TGTGCCAGTAGTATTCAGGCACTCGGGATCTACGAGCAGTACTTC

v_gene: TRBV11-2
abundance: NA
j_gene: TRBJ2-1
d_gene: TRBD2
len: 17
CDR3aa: CASSFFGPGLASNEQFF
CDR3nt: TGTGCCAGCAGCTTTTTCGGACCGGGACTAGCGTCCAATGAGCAGTTCTTC

v_gene: TRBV5-6
abundance: few
j_gene: TRBJ2-1
d_gene: TRBD2
len: 15
CDR3aa: CASRLAGVFDNEQFF
CDR3nt: TGTGCCAGCAGATTGGCGGGAGTGTTCGACAATGAGCAGTTCTTC

v_gene: TRBV9
abundance: once
j_gene: TRBJ2-1
d_gene: NA
len: 16
CDR3aa: CASSPRERTSYNEQFF
CDR3nt: TGTGCCAGCAGCCCTCGGGAGCGGACCTCCTACAATGAGCAGTTCTTC

v_gene: TRBV7-9
abundance: NA
j_gene: TRBJ2-1
d_gene: NA
len: 14
CDR3aa: CASVVGGTYNEQFF
CDR3nt: TGTGCCAGCGTCGTGGGCGGGACTTACAATGAGCAGTTCTTC

v_gene: TRBV7-9
abundance: few
j_gene: TRBJ2-1
d_gene: TRBD2
len: 16
CDR3aa: CASSPGLAGAVNEQFF
CDR3nt: TGTGCCAGCAGCCCAGGCTTAGCGGGAGCAGTGAATGAGCAGTTCTTC

v_gene: TRBV2
abundance: few
j_gene: TRBJ1-1
d_gene: NA
len: 14
CDR3aa: CASSDALGADEAFF
CDR3nt: TGTGCCAGCAGTGATGCCCTTGGAGCCGATGAAGCTTTCTTT

v_gene: TRBV19
abundance: NA
j_gene: TRBJ2-7
d_gene: NA
len: 14
CDR3aa: CASSKDSSSYEQYF
CDR3nt: TGTGCCAGTAGTAAGGACTCCAGCTCCTACGAGCAGTACTTC

v_gene: TRBV25-1
abundance: few
j_gene: TRBJ2-5
d_gene: NA
len: 14
CDR3aa: CASIEGQRQETQYF
CDR3nt: TGTGCCAGTATCGAAGGACAGAGACAAGAGACCCAGTACTTC

v_gene: TRBV7-9
abundance: NA
j_gene: TRBJ1-4
d_gene: NA
len: 12
CDR3aa: CASARPNEKLFF
CDR3nt: TGTGCCAGTGCGCGCCCTAATGAAAAACTGTTTTTT

v_gene: TRBV6-1
abundance: few
j_gene: TRBJ2-1
d_gene: TRBD1
len: 14
CDR3aa: CASSRDRAYNEQFF
CDR3nt: TGTGCCAGCAGCCGGGACAGGGCCTACAATGAGCAGTTCTTC

v_gene: TRBV2
abundance: NA
j_gene: TRBJ2-7
d_gene: NA
len: 12
CDR3aa: CASSERAYEQYF
CDR3nt: TGTGCCAGCAGTGAGAGGGCCTACGAGCAGTACTTC

v_gene: TRBV4-1
abundance: NA
j_gene: TRBJ2-4
d_gene: NA
len: 14
CDR3aa: CASSRSEGGDIQYF
CDR3nt: TGCGCCAGCAGCCGGTCGGAGGGTGGGGACATTCAGTACTTC

v_gene: TRBV7-9
abundance: NA
j_gene: TRBJ1-1
d_gene: NA
len: 11
CDR3aa: CASSLVRVAFF
CDR3nt: TGTGCCAGCAGCTTAGTCCGGGTAGCTTTCTTT

v_gene: TRBV5-1
abundance: NA
j_gene: TRBJ2-1
d_gene: TRBD2
len: 16
CDR3aa: CASSSRAGVSYNEQFF
CDR3nt: TGCGCCAGCAGCTCCCGAGCGGGAGTTTCCTACAATGAGCAGTTCTTC

v_gene: TRBV19
abundance: few
j_gene: TRBJ2-5
d_gene: NA
len: 11
CDR3aa: CASSIAETQYF
CDR3nt: TGTGCCAGTAGTATCGCGGAGACCCAGTACTTC

v_gene: TRBV7-3
abundance: NA
j_gene: TRBJ1-2
d_gene: TRBD1
len: 13
CDR3aa: CASSSRDRDGYTF
CDR3nt: TGTGCCAGCAGCTCCCGTGACAGGGATGGCTACACCTTC

v_gene: TRBV18
abundance: NA
j_gene: TRBJ1-4
d_gene: NA
len: 13
CDR3aa: CASSPSANEKLFF
CDR3nt: TGTGCCAGCTCACCATCGGCTAATGAAAAACTGTTTTTT

v_gene: TRBV15
abundance: few
j_gene: TRBJ2-7
d_gene: NA
len: 14
CDR3aa: CATSLRGFGYEQYF
CDR3nt: TGTGCCACCAGCCTCCGGGGGTTCGGCTACGAGCAGTACTTC

v_gene: TRBV6-1
abundance: NA
j_gene: TRBJ2-1
d_gene: NA
len: 13
CDR3aa: CASKHPTYNEQFF
CDR3nt: TGTGCCTCCAAACACCCGACCTACAATGAGCAGTTCTTC

v_gene: TRBV5-1
abundance: few
j_gene: TRBJ1-1
d_gene: NA
len: 13
CDR3aa: CASSFQMNTEAFF
CDR3nt: TGCGCCAGCAGCTTCCAGATGAACACTGAAGCTTTCTTT

v_gene: TRBV5-1
abundance: NA
j_gene: TRBJ2-5
d_gene: TRBD2
len: 14
CDR3aa: CASSWGGYQETQYF
CDR3nt: TGCGCCAGCAGCTGGGGAGGGTACCAAGAGACCCAGTACTTC

v_gene: TRBV4-1
abundance: few
j_gene: TRBJ2-1
d_gene: TRBD2
len: 16
CDR3aa: CASSQSGRGRVNEQFF
CDR3nt: TGCGCCAGCAGCCAATCCGGGAGGGGTCGTGTGAATGAGCAGTTCTTC